This T cell receptor beta chain was sequenced for a study of cytomegalovirus exposure and HLA in healthy donors. Germline V gene data show CDR1 as SEHNR and CDR2 as FQNEAQ (reference sequence). V dropped 5 bases and J dropped 2 bases, with 13 bases sitting between them. This CDR3 region has 14 residues. Notes on the study in general: Sequencing artifact likely explains a cluster of highly shared sequence variants. Follow-up analysis seemed to connect common viral pathogens with several of the most significant clusters identified.

PCR employed 60 Vbeta and 13 Jbeta primers. Generated by immunoSEQ multiplex PCR, the TCRdb table keeps only in-frame clones and is missing some. The repertoire shows 130,000 to 150,000 clones; the top ten hold 0.8% to 1%. All the people who gave samples were healthy bone marrow donors. With regard to this clone: Its matching antigen is unknown.

The chain combines TRBV7-9 with TRBJ2-7; perhaps TRBD2 as D (6 bases). The sequenced sample was PBMCs. This receptor was obtained from a male donor in good health and CMV-seronegative. CDR3 in amino acids: CASSPASATYEQYF. The CDR3 nucleotides are TGTGCCAGCAGCCCTGCTAGCGCGACCTACGAGCAGTACTTC.